This is a list of T cell receptor beta chains from one sample in a study of T-cell reconstitution after alpha-beta-depleted transplantation in children. From the PCR reads, TCRdb called clonotypes with MiXCR, one entry per CDR3 protein. The repertoire holds some 300,000 distinct CDR3 sequences, with over 9.5% as singletons. This specimen consisted of PBMCs, obtained before TCRalphabeta/CD19-depleted stem cell transplant. The receptors come from a boy under two years old with acute myeloid leukemia, due to receive a stem cell transplant. Each CDR3 is given without its conserved first and last residue. Fields, in order: clone size, D gene, V gene, J gene, CDR3 protein. A D gene is named only where the DNA matches it firmly. Only part of the rows carry a size: once, few, many, or a class if the clone is expanded.

>many|TRBD2|TRBV27|TRBJ2-1
ASKLAGGRDEQF
>many|NA|TRBV20-1|TRBJ2-3
SAIDPRVGDTQY
>many|TRBD1|TRBV5-1|TRBJ2-3
ASRKDRGTDTQY
>few|NA|TRBV3-1|TRBJ2-7
ASSQDHSYEQY
>many|NA|TRBV7-2|TRBJ2-4
ASSFSSLGVAKNIQY
>many|TRBD1|TRBV7-7|TRBJ2-5
ASSSRLRTGGKQETQY
>NA|NA|TRBV4-3|TRBJ2-3
ASSQDTVGGLWTDTQY
>NA|TRBD2|TRBV9|TRBJ2-3
ASSEKYTSGVEDTQY
>many|NA|TRBV27|TRBJ2-2
ASSLLNLGGELF
>many|TRBD1|TRBV29-1|TRBJ2-3
SVKSGGLADTQY
>few|NA|TRBV5-6|TRBJ2-3
ASSLNPMGRVTDTQY
>many|NA|TRBV6-1|TRBJ2-1
ASGAGSIYNEQF
>few|NA|TRBV29-1|TRBJ1-6
SVGSGDNSPLH
>NA|NA|TRBV20-1|TRBJ1-6
SARRGQAVTNSPLH
>few|TRBD1|TRBV20-1|TRBJ1-2
SAWDSPDYGYT
>many|NA|TRBV12-3/TRBV12-4|TRBJ2-3
ASSSSPSQY
>many|TRBD2|TRBV4-2|TRBJ2-5
ASSRSTSGASETQY
>NA|NA|TRBV5-6|TRBJ1-6
ASSIGSSYNSPLH
>many|TRBD1|TRBV4-3|TRBJ1-2
ASSQMGDRGRDGYT
>many|NA|TRBV7-2|TRBJ2-5
ASSLALGWETQY
>many|TRBD2|TRBV4-2|TRBJ2-7
ASSQVTAGGLAGSYEQY
>many|TRBD1|TRBV3-1|TRBJ2-1
ASSRWDRTYNEQF
>few|TRBD1|TRBV30|TRBJ2-7
AWSPGQGLSYEQY
>many|NA|TRBV5-1|TRBJ1-1
ASSFNFVGAVSEAF
>many|NA|TRBV6-1|TRBJ2-7
ASRGTPPLEQY
>many|TRBD1|TRBV7-3|TRBJ1-5
ASRRQGRYQPQH
>many|NA|TRBV20-1|TRBJ1-6
SASGGSANSPLH
>few|TRBD2|TRBV5-1|TRBJ2-1
ASSRLGLAGLVDEQF
>few|NA|TRBV11-2|TRBJ2-2
ASSLVSGGWELF
>many|NA|TRBV7-2|TRBJ1-1
ASSLDGFGNTEAF
>NA|TRBD2|TRBV20-1|TRBJ2-7
SASSSSGRLYEQY
>NA|NA|TRBV19|TRBJ1-2
ASSVEAGRSGYT
>many|TRBD2|TRBV27|TRBJ2-1
ASSFLAGRNEQF
>few|NA|TRBV7-9|TRBJ2-5
ASLDGGLETQY
>few|TRBD1|TRBV12-3/TRBV12-4|TRBJ2-5
ASRGTEDLQETQY
>few|TRBD1|TRBV7-6|TRBJ2-2
ASSLVGQGRFTGELF
>few|NA|TRBV11-2|TRBJ1-4
ASSLQDLNEKLF
>NA|NA|TRBV19|TRBJ1-1
ASRLNDRRNTEAF
>few|NA|TRBV10-2|TRBJ2-2
ASSDWGNTGELF
>many|TRBD2|TRBV20-1|TRBJ2-3
SAIRLAGGTTDTQY
>many|TRBD2|TRBV5-1|TRBJ2-1
ASSLTSGRFPLFNEQF
>many|NA|TRBV20-1|TRBJ1-1
SAGGYTMNTEAF
>many|TRBD2|TRBV12-3/TRBV12-4|TRBJ2-1
ASSLGAGGGYNEQF
>few|NA|TRBV7-9|TRBJ2-2
ASSPGRGVRELF
>NA|NA|TRBV13|TRBJ1-5
ASSLGARSNQPQH
>many|NA|TRBV7-2|TRBJ1-2
ASSLARTANYGYT
>many|TRBD2|TRBV20-1|TRBJ2-1
SASAASGSSYNEQF